These 20 T cell receptor beta chains were all obtained from the same sample, sequenced in a study of blood T cell repertoires in COVID-19. Sequencing was performed with immunoSEQ multiplex PCR; in TCRdb, only in-frame clones are kept and a portion is missing. The table records 220,000 or so clones, 82% of them present only once. The material sequenced was peripheral blood. The origin of the receptors is a woman older than 75 with acute or convalescent COVID-19.

J is TRBJ2-1 and V is TRBV6-1, with TRBD2 matching 9 bases. The CDR3 is made up of 15 amino acids. J gave up 4 bases and V 3 bases, and 4 bases lay outside the gene matches. Germline V lookup: CDR1 MNHNS, CDR2 SASEGT. The CDR3: CASSDLAGLYNEQFF. The CDR3 DNA reads as TGTGCCAGCAGTGATCTAGCGGGGTTGTACAATGAGCAGTTCTTC.

The rearrangement links TRBV3-1 (or the pseudogene TRBV3-2) to TRBJ1-4; unclear D gene. The CDR3 runs 15 residues. Germline V gene data show CDR1 as LGHDT and CDR2 as YNNKEL (reference sequence). Trimming shortened V by 0 bases and J by 3 bases, and 8 bases separated the two germline ends. CDR3 loop: CASSQDSSANEKLFF. The CDR3 bases are TGTGCCAGCAGCCAAGATAGTTCTGCTAATGAAAAACTGTTTTTT.

The V gene is TRBV24-1, the J gene TRBJ1-1; 9 positions agree with TRBD1. The trim removed 3 bases at V and 7 bases at J, leaving 8 bases unmatched. This CDR3 contains 15 residues. Looked up from germline, CDR1 is KGHDR and CDR2 is SFDVKD. CDR3 sequence: CATSDRGTGIGEAFF. Here the CDR3 DNA reads TGTGCCACCAGTGATCGAGGGACAGGGATCGGTGAAGCTTTCTTT.

J is TRBJ1-2 and V is TRBV6-6, with 8 bases identical to TRBD1. Germline values: CDR1 MNHNY, CDR2 SVGAGI (reference sequence). The V gene end was trimmed by 10 bases and the J gene end by 8 bases; junction bases not matched to a gene: 15. The CDR3 totals 14 residues. CDR3 region: CATQLSGGQGGYTF. CDR3 DNA sequence: TGTGCCACGCAGCTCTCGGGTGGACAGGGAGGCTACACCTTC.

Only a few counts were recorded for this clone. The chain uses TRBV11-2 and TRBJ2-7, with D possibly matching TRBD2 (6 bases). V shed 5 bases and J shed 3 bases, with 20 bases lying between them. Germline V gene sequence: CDR1 SGHAT, CDR2 FQNNGV. This CDR3 has 16 amino acids. In DNA form, the CDR3 reads TGTGCCAGCAGCCCGGGGGAAGGGAGGAGATTCTACGAGCAGTACTTC. Its translation: CASSPGEGRRFYEQYF.

V is TRBV28 and J is TRBJ2-2, with TRBD2 matching over 13 bases. Germline trimming cut 5 bases from V and 5 bases from J; bases unmatched to any gene: 5. The CDR3 runs 16 residues. CDR1 and CDR2 (germline): MDHEN, SYDVKM. Written as DNA, the CDR3 is TGTGCCAGCAGTCTACTAGCGGGGGGGCATACCGGGGAGCTGTTTTTT. Translating it yields CASSLLAGGHTGELFF.

V and J are TRBV9 and TRBJ1-2; possibly TRBD1 for D (6 bases). The germline V gene has CDR1 SGDLS and CDR2 YYNGEE. This CDR3 has 15 residues. Deletions cut 4 bases from V and 5 bases from J, with 18 bases between. Here the CDR3 reads CASSPRQVFGYGYTF. CDR3 nucleotide sequence: TGTGCCAGCAGCCCCCGACAGGTCTTCGGTTATGGCTACACCTTC. Drawing the rest from reference TRBV9 and TRBJ1-2, the complete variable domain is DSGVTQTPKHLITATGQRVTLRCSPRSGDLSVYWYQQSLDQGLQFLIQYYNGEERAKGNILERFSAQQFPDLHSELNLSSLELGDSALYFCASSPRQVFGYGYTFGSGTRLTVV.

The chain uses TRBV19 and TRBJ1-1, with D tentatively TRBD1 (5 bases). Per germline, CDR1 LNHDA and CDR2 SQIVND (reference sequence). The length of the CDR3 is 14 residues. With 7 bases removed from V and 0 bases from J, the gap between germline ends came to 12 bases. The CDR3 here is CASKEGLVNTEAFF. CDR3 DNA sequence: TGTGCCAGTAAGGAGGGGTTGGTGAACACTGAAGCTTTCTTT.

The chain combines TRBV29-1 with TRBJ1-3; 7 bases align to TRBD1. Germline V gene lookup returns CDR1 SQVTM and CDR2 ANQGSEA. After removal of 4 bases from V and 0 bases from J, the junction contained 9 bases not matched to a gene. There are 16 residues in the CDR3. CDR3 DNA sequence: TGCAGCGTTGTGGGGGACAGAACCCACTCTGGAAACACCATATATTTT. Encoded protein: CSVVGDRTHSGNTIYF.

This clone appeared a single time. The chain employs TRBV5-1 and TRBJ2-3; unclear D gene. Germline CDR1 reads SGHRS; CDR2 reads YFSETQ. V was clipped by 0 bases and J by 0 bases, with 11 bases between them. The CDR3 contains 16 residues. CDR3 amino acids: CASSLVGDSSTDTQYF. The CDR3 DNA reads as TGCGCCAGCAGCTTGGTCGGAGATTCTAGCACAGATACGCAGTATTTT.

The rearrangement joins TRBV12-3 or TRBV12-4 to TRBJ2-1, with D hard to call. Trimming removed 4 bases at V and 8 bases at J, with 9 bases between. The CDR3 has 12 residues. Here the CDR3 reads CASSSSIYEQFF. In DNA, the CDR3 is TGTGCCAGCAGTTCTTCTATCTATGAGCAGTTCTTC.

The gene calls are TRBV5-1 and TRBJ1-4; D might be TRBD1 (6 bases). Trimming took 3 bases from V and 7 from J, leaving 13 bases between them. Germline lookup yields CDR1 SGHRS and CDR2 YFSETQ. This CDR3 has 14 residues. Written as DNA, the CDR3 is TGCGCCAGCAGCTGGGAGGGGGGAAGTGAAAAACTGTTTTTT. It specifies CASSWEGGSEKLFF. Looking up the rest from reference TRBV5-1 and TRBJ1-4 gives the full variable domain: KAGVTQTPRYLIKTRGQQVTLSCSPISGHRSVSWYQQTPGQGLQFLFEYFSETQRNKGNFPGRFSGRQFSNSRSEMNVSTLELGDSALYLCASSWEGGSEKLFFGSGTQLSVL.

V usage is TRBV3-1 (or the pseudogene TRBV3-2) and J usage is TRBJ1-3; D gene unclear. This CDR3 comprises 12 residues. Germline V gives CDR1 LGHDT, CDR2 YNNKEL (reference sequence). Trimming cost V 3 bases and J 6 bases, with 6 bases left between them. The CDR3 loop is CASSQRENTIYF. The DNA of the CDR3 is TGTGCCAGCAGCCAGAGGGAAAACACCATATATTTT.

The chain combines TRBV6-5 with TRBJ2-7; 8 bases line up with TRBD2. The CDR3 sequence is 16 residues long. V lost 2 bases, J lost 2 bases, and 8 bases stayed unmatched. Per germline, CDR1 MNHEY and CDR2 SVGAGI. The CDR3 bases are TGTGCCAGCAGTTACCTTACTAGCGGCGATACCTACGAGCAGTACTTC. Its translation is CASSYLTSGDTYEQYF.

The V gene is TRBV11-3, the J gene TRBJ1-1, with 8 bases lining up with TRBD1. Looked up from germline, CDR1 is SGHNT and CDR2 is YENEEA. The CDR3 is 14 amino acids. After removal of 5 bases from V and 1 base from J, the junction contained 3 bases not matched to a gene. In nucleotides, the CDR3 is TGTGCCAGCAGCCGAGACAGGGGGAACACTGAAGCTTTCTTT. It translates to CASSRDRGNTEAFF.

The CDR3 DNA reads as TGTGCCAGCAGTTTTCAGCGGGGGGGGTCTGGGGCCAACGTCCTGACTTTC. Residues: CASSFQRGGSGANVLTF. V and J are TRBV27 and TRBJ2-6, with TRBD2 matching over 10 bases. V dropped 3 bases and J dropped 1; count of bases not matched to a gene: 3. The CDR3 loop spans 17 amino acids. The germline V gene encodes CDR1 MNHEY and CDR2 SMNVEV (reference sequence). Using reference TRBV27 and TRBJ2-6 for the parts outside the CDR3, the full variable domain is EAQVTQNPRYLITVTGKKLTVTCSQNMNHEYMSWYRQDPGLGLRQIYYSMNVEVTDKGDVPEGYKVSRKEKRNFPLILESPSPNQTSLYFCASSFQRGGSGANVLTFGAGSRLTVL.

In its sample, this clone was seen once. This sequence joins TRBV12-3 or TRBV12-4 and TRBJ2-1; a weak D match, TRBD1 (5 bases). Deletions cut 6 bases from V and 2 bases from J, with 8 bases between. The CDR3 spans 13 residues. CDR3 DNA sequence: TGTGCCAGCAGGAAGGACACCTACAATGAGCAGTTCTTC. Its protein product is CASRKDTYNEQFF.

In DNA form, the CDR3 reads TGTGCCAGCAGTTCTTCTCGGACAGGGGAAAACTATGGCTACACCTTC. Protein sequence: CASSSSRTGENYGYTF. The J gene is TRBJ1-2, the V gene TRBV2, with 9 positions matching TRBD1. The CDR3 has 16 residues. Germline V CDR1 and CDR2: SNHLY, FYNNEI. J gave up 2 bases and V 5 bases, and 9 bases lay outside the gene matches.

This clone turned up a few times. The V and J genes are TRBV10-1 and TRBJ2-1; 10 bases agree with TRBD2. This CDR3 contains 15 residues. Germline assignment: CDR1 WNHNN and CDR2 SYGVQD (reference sequence). J gave up 4 bases and V 0 bases, and 0 bases lay outside the gene matches. In nucleotides, the CDR3 is TGCGCCAGCAGTGAGTCGACTAGCGGGTACAATGAGCAGTTCTTC. This codes for CASSESTSGYNEQFF.

The V and J genes are TRBV5-6 and TRBJ1-6; D call uncertain. The length of the CDR3 is 14 residues. Per the germline V gene, CDR1 is SGHDT and CDR2 is YYEEEE. The ends were cut back, 4 bases at V and 10 bases at J, with 15 bases in the middle. In DNA form, the CDR3 reads TGTGCCAGCAGCCCCCTTCAACGGGGATCACCCCTCCACTTT. Encoded protein: CASSPLQRGSPLHF.